These 6 T cell receptor beta chains were sequenced from one sample in a study of T cell responses to AZD1222 COVID-19 vaccine. Method: immunoSEQ multiplex PCR; TCRdb's copy keeps in-frame clones and lacks some. The top ten clones hold 5% to 6.5% of a sample with 80,000 to 95,000 clones, around 92% of them seen once. This specimen was peripheral blood, taken on day 0 of AZD1222 vaccination. These TCRs come from an adult in good health.

The rearrangement links TRBV12-5 to TRBJ2-3; 7 nucleotides align to TRBD2. CDR3 length equals 15 residues. Germline V gene sequence: CDR1 LGHNT, CDR2 FRNRAP. With 1 base clipped from V and 3 bases from J, the junction kept 4 bases outside the gene matches. This CDR3 reads CASGLGAGVTDTQYF. DNA of the CDR3: TGTGCTAGTGGTTTGGGCGCGGGAGTAACAGATACGCAGTATTTT.

The chain joins TRBV5-1 to TRBJ2-1; possible D gene TRBD2, 6 bases. The CDR3 loop spans 14 amino acids. The germline gives CDR1 SGHRS, CDR2 YFSETQ. V lost 9 bases to trimming and J lost 7 bases, with 20 bases between them. The CDR3 DNA reads TGCGCCACCGCCTTACTTACTAGCCATAATGAGCAGTTCTTC. As protein: CATALLTSHNEQFF.

The count of this clone is one. The chain uses TRBV3-1 (or the pseudogene TRBV3-2) and TRBJ2-5; D ambiguous. Germline CDR1 is LGHDT and CDR2 is YNNKEL (reference sequence). Trimming removed 4 bases from V and 3 bases from J, with 15 bases in between. The CDR3 loop spans 15 amino acids. The CDR3 nucleotides are TGTGCCAGCAGCCCCCTCTCGGCCAGAGAAGAGACCCAGTACTTC. It specifies CASSPLSAREETQYF.

J is TRBJ1-4 and V is TRBV4-1; the D is unclear. Germline V gene sequence: CDR1 MGHRA, CDR2 YSYEKL. The CDR3 loop spans 15 amino acids. Trimming pared 5 bases from V and 3 bases from J, leaving 13 bases between. The DNA of the CDR3 is TGCGCCAGCAGCTCAGACATTGGGTCTAATGAAAAACTGTTTTTT. Translating gives CASSSDIGSNEKLFF.

Here the CDR3 DNA reads TGTGCCACCTCGCAGGGGGCCAACACTGAAGCTTTCTTT. This codes for CATSQGANTEAFF. The chain recombines TRBV12-3 or TRBV12-4 with TRBJ1-1; 8 bases are shared with TRBD1. Trimming at V came to 10 bases and at J to 2 bases, leaving 6 bases not matched to a gene. CDR3 size: 13 residues.

The CDR3 DNA reads as TGTGCCAGCAGGCCAGTGGTTGGCTCCTACAATGAGCAGTTCTTC. It encodes CASRPVVGSYNEQFF. V and J are TRBV7-9 and TRBJ2-1; the D is unclear. Germline assignment: CDR1 SEHNR and CDR2 FQNEAQ (reference sequence). V was shortened by 6 bases and J by 0 bases, with 12 bases between the two germline ends. The CDR3 has 15 residues.